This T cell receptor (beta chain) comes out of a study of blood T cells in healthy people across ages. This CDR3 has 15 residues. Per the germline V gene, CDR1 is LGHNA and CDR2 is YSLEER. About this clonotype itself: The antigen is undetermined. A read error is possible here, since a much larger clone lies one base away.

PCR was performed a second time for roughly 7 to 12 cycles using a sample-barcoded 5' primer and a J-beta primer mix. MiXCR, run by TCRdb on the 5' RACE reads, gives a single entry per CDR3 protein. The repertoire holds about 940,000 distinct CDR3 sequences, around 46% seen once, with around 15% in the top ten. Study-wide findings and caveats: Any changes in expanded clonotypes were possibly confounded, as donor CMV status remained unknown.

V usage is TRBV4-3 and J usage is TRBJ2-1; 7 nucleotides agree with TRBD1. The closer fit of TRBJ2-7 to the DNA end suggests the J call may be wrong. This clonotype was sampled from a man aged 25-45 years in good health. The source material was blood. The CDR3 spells CASSPGTVSYNEQYF. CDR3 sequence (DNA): TGCGCCAGCAGCCCCGGGACAGTTTCCTACAATGAGCAGTACTTC.